These 31 T cell receptor beta chains came from one sample sequenced in a study of blood T cell repertoires in COVID-19. The repertoire was sequenced with immunoSEQ multiplex PCR; TCRdb's copy has only in-frame clones and lacks some. The sample consists of roughly 23,000 clones, roughly 90% of them appearing once. Material for sequencing was peripheral blood. The receptors originated from a woman older than 75 with active COVID-19.

V is TRBV7-9 and J is TRBJ1-1; no reliable D call. Germline CDR1 is SEHNR and CDR2 is FQNEAQ (reference sequence). V lost 6 bases, J lost 11 bases, and 16 bases lay in between. This CDR3 is built from 12 residues. The CDR3 nucleotides are TGTGCCAGCAGTCCTGACGGGTATGGGGCTTTCTTT. Its protein is CASSPDGYGAFF.

This sequence joins TRBV9 and TRBJ1-1; 8 nucleotides align to TRBD1. After removal of 3 bases from V and 1 base from J, the junction contained 5 bases not matched to a gene. The CDR3 runs to 15 residues. Looked up from germline, CDR1 is SGDLS and CDR2 is YYNGEE. The CDR3 region has the DNA TGTGCCAGCAGCGCGACAGGGGCCCGGAACACTGAAGCTTTCTTT. Translating it yields CASSATGARNTEAFF.

DNA of the CDR3: TGTGCCAGCAGCAGGACTTTGGGACAGGGGGAAGGGGGCTACACCTTC. Translated, it gives CASSRTLGQGEGGYTF. The gene calls are TRBV5-8 and TRBJ1-2; 11 positions agree with TRBD1. This CDR3 has 16 residues. Trimming took 4 bases from V and 8 from J; bases not matched to a gene: 13. The germline V gene has CDR1 SGHTS and CDR2 YDEGEE.

The chain joins TRBV6-2 or TRBV6-3 to TRBJ1-5, with D hard to call. This CDR3 has 16 residues. Germline V gene data show CDR1 as MNHEY and CDR2 as SVGEGT. Trimming stripped 5 bases from V and 0 bases from J, with 14 bases between. DNA for the CDR3: TGTGCCAGCAGTGACCTTCTGGAGTATAGCAATCAGCCCCAGCATTTT. It codes for CASSDLLEYSNQPQHF.

J is TRBJ2-5 and V is TRBV19; 9 nucleotides match TRBD2. This CDR3 contains 17 residues. V shed 3 bases, J shed 5 bases, and the junction held 13 bases outside the gene matches. Germline V gene sequence: CDR1 LNHDA, CDR2 SQIVND (reference sequence). DNA for the CDR3: TGTGCCAGTAGTATCTCCCGCGGGGGGGCTAGTTTGGAGACCCAGTACTTC. The encoded protein is CASSISRGGASLETQYF.

V is TRBV19 and J is TRBJ1-1; weak D call: TRBD1 (6 bases). Trimming took 7 bases from V and 4 from J, leaving 19 bases between them. In germline, CDR1 is LNHDA, CDR2 SQIVND (reference sequence). This CDR3 is 15 amino acids long. CDR3 DNA: TGTGCCAGTATCAATCAGGATAGGGGGTTCACTGAAGCTTTCTTT. Translating gives CASINQDRGFTEAFF.

The chain is built from TRBV12-5 and TRBJ2-7; a possible D gene is TRBD2 (6 bases). Germline V CDR1 and CDR2: LGHNT, FRNRAP. Deletions cut 1 base from V and 3 bases from J, with 7 bases between. The CDR3 runs 13 residues. The DNA of the CDR3 is TGTGCTAGTGGTTTGGGGAGGGACTACGAGCAGTACTTC. This codes for CASGLGRDYEQYF.

This chain connects TRBV7-8 to TRBJ2-5, with 8 bases matching TRBD2. Trimming took 0 bases from V and 1 from J; bases not matched to a gene: 7. Germline V lookup: CDR1 SGHVS, CDR2 FQNEAQ. The CDR3 is 17 residues long. The CDR3: CASSLASLAGGQETQYF. In DNA form, the CDR3 reads TGTGCCAGCAGCTTAGCATCTCTAGCGGGCGGCCAAGAGACCCAGTACTTC.

The genes are TRBV27 and TRBJ2-7; D is perhaps TRBD2 (7 bases). Trimming left V 7 bases short and J 0 bases short, with 10 bases between. Per the germline V gene, CDR1 is MNHEY and CDR2 is SMNVEV (reference sequence). The CDR3 is 13 residues long. CDR3 sequence reads: CASMGGASYEQYF. CDR3 bases: TGTGCCAGCATGGGGGGGGCCTCCTACGAGCAGTACTTC.

The V gene is TRBV6-5, the J gene TRBJ1-2, with a weak D call TRBD1 (6 bases). CDR3 length: 13 amino acids. Germline assignment: CDR1 MNHEY and CDR2 SVGAGI. Trimming removed 6 bases from V and 4 bases from J, with 12 bases in between. This CDR3 is CASSPRDTYGYTF. CDR3 DNA sequence: TGTGCCAGCAGCCCCCGGGACACCTATGGCTACACCTTC.

This chain links TRBV11-2 with TRBJ2-3; the D is unclear. Germline loops: CDR1 SGHAT, CDR2 FQNNGV. The V end was cut by 3 bases, the J end by 0 bases, with 10 bases between. This CDR3 region has 15 residues. For the CDR3, the DNA is TGTGCCAGCAGCTTCCCCCGGGTGAGCACAGATACGCAGTATTTT. It translates to CASSFPRVSTDTQYF.

The V and J genes are TRBV5-1 and TRBJ1-3, with 10 bases fitting TRBD1. V gave up 4 bases and J gave up 3 bases; unmatched junction bases: 7. Per germline, CDR1 SGHRS and CDR2 YFSETQ. The CDR3 consists of 16 residues. The CDR3 here is CASSTEGTGVGNTIYF. For the CDR3, the DNA is TGCGCCAGCAGCACAGAGGGGACAGGGGTTGGAAACACCATATATTTT. The entire variable domain, with the rest obtained from reference TRBV5-1 and TRBJ1-3, is as follows: KAGVTQTPRYLIKTRGQQVTLSCSPISGHRSVSWYQQTPGQGLQFLFEYFSETQRNKGNFPGRFSGRQFSNSRSEMNVSTLELGDSALYLCASSTEGTGVGNTIYFGEGSWLTVV.

The rearrangement uses TRBV7-2 and TRBJ2-5; possibly TRBD2 for D (5 bases). Germline V gene data show CDR1 as SGHTA and CDR2 as FQGNSA. V gave up 5 bases and J gave up 5 bases, with 12 bases separating them. The CDR3 spans 13 residues. In DNA, the CDR3 is TGTGCCAGCAGCCCCCGCGGGTGGGAGACCCAGTACTTC. This sequence encodes CASSPRGWETQYF.

CDR3 in amino acids: CASSVTGDSTDTQYF. The CDR3 DNA reads TGCGCCAGCAGCGTAACAGGGGACAGCACAGATACGCAGTATTTT. The rearrangement joins TRBV5-1 to TRBJ2-3, with 7 positions matching TRBD1. The CDR3 has 15 residues. Trimming removed 4 bases from V and 0 bases from J; junction bases left unmatched: 5. The germline gives CDR1 SGHRS, CDR2 YFSETQ.

This chain joins TRBV5-4 and TRBJ2-3; TRBD1 aligns across 9 bases. Germline loops: CDR1 SGHNT, CDR2 YYREEE (reference sequence). The V segment lost 10 bases and the J segment 0 bases; nucleotides outside the gene matches: 6. CDR3 size: 14 residues. CDR3 amino acids: CASQTGGSTDTQYF. The CDR3 DNA is TGTGCCTCCCAGACAGGGGGAAGCACAGATACGCAGTATTTT.

V and J are TRBV27 and TRBJ2-5; the match to TRBD2 covers 10 bases. J was trimmed by 5 bases and V by 4 bases; bases with no gene match: 7. The CDR3 loop spans 15 amino acids. Germline values: CDR1 MNHEY, CDR2 SMNVEV (reference sequence). The CDR3 is CASSWSGGAAETQYF. In DNA form, the CDR3 reads TGTGCCAGCAGTTGGAGCGGGGGGGCTGCTGAGACCCAGTACTTC.

This clone was counted between two and nine times. The chain links TRBV3-1 (or the pseudogene TRBV3-2) to TRBJ2-2; a possible D gene is TRBD1 (7 bases). Germline V gene data show CDR1 as LGHDT and CDR2 as YNNKEL (reference sequence). The CDR3 covers 15 residues. Trimming stripped 0 bases from V and 7 bases from J, with 12 bases between. CDR3: CASSQDRQGGGELFF. In DNA form, the CDR3 reads TGTGCCAGCAGCCAAGATCGGCAGGGGGGCGGGGAGCTGTTTTTT.

DNA of the CDR3: TGTGCCAGCACCCTCGATGGGGGGGCCTATGGCTACACCTTC. Its translation is CASTLDGGAYGYTF. The chain couples TRBV7-2 to TRBJ1-2; perhaps TRBD1 as D (6 bases). The V gene lost 7 bases and the J gene lost 4 bases, with 16 bases spanning the gap. The CDR3 consists of 14 residues. Germline CDR1 SGHTA, CDR2 FQGNSA.

The chain couples TRBV21-1 to TRBJ2-3; the table names TRBD2, a call not compared with the DNA. TRBV21-1 is a recognized pseudogene. This CDR3 region has 16 residues. The CDR3 DNA is TGTGCCAGCAGTGGGACTAGCGGGGGCAGCACAGATACGCAGTATTTT. This sequence encodes CASSGTSGGSTDTQYF.

The CDR3 bases are TGTGCCAGCAGCTTAACGTCCCAGAACACTGAAGCTTTCTTT. Amino acids: CASSLTSQNTEAFF. The rearrangement joins TRBV7-3 to TRBJ1-1; D is ambiguous. Germline V CDR1 and CDR2: SGHTA, FQGTGA. The germline V and J ends were trimmed by 0 bases and 1 base, with 6 bases remaining between them. This CDR3 has 14 residues.

This CDR3 reads CASSATGSRYNEQFF. The CDR3 nucleotides read TGTGCCAGTAGTGCGACAGGGTCCCGCTACAATGAGCAGTTCTTC. This chain connects TRBV19 to TRBJ2-1; 7 bases align to TRBD1. Germline loops: CDR1 LNHDA, CDR2 SQIVND (reference sequence). V dropped 5 bases and J dropped 3; count of bases not matched to a gene: 7. CDR3 length: 15 amino acids.

The chain carries TRBV27 and TRBJ2-7, with D hard to call. V shed 6 bases and J shed 0 bases, with 6 bases lying between them. This CDR3 region has 12 residues. Germline-derived CDR1 and CDR2 are MNHEY and SMNVEV (reference sequence). The CDR3 DNA follows: TGTGCCAGCAGCCCCGGCTCCTACGAGCAGTACTTC. Translated: CASSPGSYEQYF.

This clone was recorded once. J is TRBJ1-2 and V is TRBV5-6; D perhaps matches TRBD1 (5 bases). The CDR3 sequence is 14 residues long. Germline-derived CDR1 and CDR2 are SGHDT and YYEEEE. Trimming removed 4 bases at V and 2 bases at J, with 12 bases between. In nucleotides, the CDR3 is TGTGCCAGCAGCCCCCCAGGGTCCAACTATGGCTACACCTTC. As protein: CASSPPGSNYGYTF.

V is TRBV3-1 (or the pseudogene TRBV3-2) and J is TRBJ2-2, with TRBD1 matching over 7 bases. This CDR3 has 14 residues. The V gene's germline CDR1 is LGHDT and CDR2 YNNKEL (reference sequence). V lost 5 bases, J lost 5 bases, and 5 bases stayed unmatched. CDR3 nucleotides: TGTGCCAGCAGCGTGACAGGGTTTACCGGGGAGCTGTTTTTT. Residues: CASSVTGFTGELFF.

This sequence joins TRBV9 and TRBJ2-7, with TRBD2 matching over 7 bases. This CDR3 comprises 14 residues. The trim removed 4 bases at V and 4 bases at J, leaving 8 bases unmatched. CDR1 SGDLS and CDR2 YYNGEE come from the germline V gene. CDR3: CASSWAGEGYEQYF. The CDR3 DNA reads as TGTGCCAGCAGCTGGGCGGGGGAAGGGTACGAGCAGTACTTC.

The chain combines TRBV29-1 with TRBJ1-2, with 10 bases matching TRBD1. The V and J ends lost 6 bases and 3 bases, in that order; junction bases with no gene match: 7. Germline V CDR1 and CDR2: SQVTM, ANQGSEA. The CDR3 runs 14 residues. The CDR3 protein is CSVPSDRGDYGYTF. CDR3 in DNA: TGCAGCGTACCCTCGGACAGGGGGGACTATGGCTACACCTTC.

This clone was found once. The chain carries TRBV9 and TRBJ2-2; D unresolved. The germline gives CDR1 SGDLS, CDR2 YYNGEE. The V and J ends lost 4 bases and 3 bases respectively, with 10 bases between them. CDR3 length equals 14 residues. In DNA form, the CDR3 reads TGTGCCAGCAGCCCCGCGTCGGACACCGGGGAGCTGTTTTTT. It yields the protein CASSPASDTGELFF.

This chain joins TRBV9 and TRBJ2-4; 11 bases map to TRBD1. The CDR3 sequence is 17 residues long. With V trimmed by 3 bases and J by 0 bases, 5 bases remained unmatched. CDR1 and CDR2 (germline): SGDLS, YYNGEE. CDR3: CASSGGTGGLAKNIQYF. CDR3 DNA sequence: TGTGCCAGCAGCGGTGGGACAGGGGGGCTAGCCAAAAACATTCAGTACTTC.

V gene TRBV10-3 combines with J gene TRBJ2-5; 9 bases line up with TRBD2. The trim removed 4 bases at V and 3 bases at J, leaving 0 bases unmatched. CDR3 length equals 13 residues. Germline lookup yields CDR1 ENHRY and CDR2 SYGVKD. The CDR3 is CAISASGKETQYF. CDR3 bases: TGTGCCATCAGTGCTAGCGGGAAAGAGACCCAGTACTTC.

V is TRBV3-1 (or the pseudogene TRBV3-2) and J is TRBJ1-3; 8 bases map to TRBD1. Germline loops: CDR1 LGHDT, CDR2 YNNKEL (reference sequence). Germline trimming cut 5 bases from V and 4 bases from J; bases unmatched to any gene: 7. The CDR3 consists of 15 residues. CDR3 loop: CASSYGTGPGNTIYF. CDR3 coding DNA: TGTGCCAGCAGCTATGGGACAGGTCCCGGAAACACCATATATTTT.

In its sample, this clone was seen once. This chain connects TRBV7-2 to TRBJ1-5, with D unclear. The germline CDR1 and CDR2 sequences are SGHTA and FQGNSA. Trimming took 2 bases from V and 5 from J, leaving 13 bases between them. The CDR3 totals 15 residues. The CDR3 region has the DNA TGTGCCAGCAGCTTAAAGGGAAGGGAGGATCAGCCCCAGCATTTT. Its translation: CASSLKGREDQPQHF. The full variable domain, in which reference TRBV7-2 and TRBJ1-5 provide the parts outside the CDR3, is GAGVSQSPSNKVTEKGKDVELRCDPISGHTALYWYRQSLGQGLEFLIYFQGNSAPDKSGLPSDRFSAERTGGSVSTLTIQRTQQEDSAVYLCASSLKGREDQPQHFGDGTRLSIL.